This is a list of T cell receptor beta chains from one sample in a study of blood T cell repertoires in COVID-19. Generated by immunoSEQ multiplex PCR, the TCRdb table keeps only in-frame clones and is missing some. This sample yields fewer than 350,000 clones, of which roughly 85% are seen a single time; around 4.2% belongs to the top ten. Input material: PBMCs or T cells enriched from blood (not recorded which). These receptor sequences come from a middle-aged woman with acute COVID-19. CDR3s include the opening cysteine and the closing phenylalanine or tryptophan. Each record gives: D gene, clone size, V gene, J gene, CDR3 DNA, CDR3 protein. The D gene is left open where the match is weak. Expanded clones are given a class, and other clones once, few, many or no size at all.

TRBD1,.,TRBV2,TRBJ1-1,TGTGCCAGCGGGACAGGGGCCTTGAACACTGAAGCTTTCTTT,CASGTGALNTEAFF
TRBD2,.,TRBV4-3,TRBJ2-2,TGCGCCAGCAGCCAAGATGGGGGGGTAAACACCGGGGAGCTGTTTTTT,CASSQDGGVNTGELFF
.,.,TRBV6-2/TRBV6-3,TRBJ1-5,TGTGCCAGCAGTGACGAGGGGGTTGTTAATCAGCCCCAGCATTTT,CASSDEGVVNQPQHF
TRBD1,.,TRBV20-1,TRBJ1-2,TGCAGTGCTAGTAATGGGCAGGGGGATGGCTACACCTTC,CSASNGQGDGYTF
.,once,TRBV19,TRBJ2-7,TGTGCCAGTAGTATAGCGGGGAGCTCCTACGAGCAGTACTTC,CASSIAGSSYEQYF
TRBD2,.,TRBV20-1,TRBJ2-5,TGCAGTGCTAGTAGGTCGTCGACTAGCGTTGTGACCCAGTACTTC,CSASRSSTSVVTQYF
.,.,TRBV24-1,TRBJ1-5,TGTGCCACCAGTGATTTGGGAGACGTTAGCAATCAGCCCCAGCATTTT,CATSDLGDVSNQPQHF
TRBD2,.,TRBV3-1/TRBV3-2,TRBJ2-4,TGTGCCAGCAGCCAAAGGACTAGCGTAGCCAAAAACATTCAGTACTTC,CASSQRTSVAKNIQYF
.,.,TRBV28,TRBJ1-2,TGTGCCAGCGGGGGACATTTTTCCTATGGCTACACCTTC,CASGGHFSYGYTF
TRBD2,.,TRBV7-2,TRBJ2-1,TGTGCCAGCAGCTTAGTTGGGACTAGCGGGGGGAATGAGCAGTTCTTC,CASSLVGTSGGNEQFF
.,.,TRBV5-4,TRBJ1-5,TGTGCCAGCAGCTTGGGTAGGGAGGGACAGCCCCAGCATTTT,CASSLGREGQPQHF
.,.,TRBV27,TRBJ1-5,TGTGCCAGCAGTTTTTCCGGGTACTCCAATCAGCCCCAGCATTTT,CASSFSGYSNQPQHF
TRBD1,.,TRBV3-1/TRBV3-2,TRBJ1-1,TGTGCCAGCAGCCTAAACAGGGGACCCGAAGCTTTCTTT,CASSLNRGPEAFF
TRBD1,.,TRBV11-2,TRBJ1-2,TGTGCCAGCAGCTCGACAGGGAAACCCTTATATGGCTACACCTTC,CASSSTGKPLYGYTF
TRBD2,.,TRBV7-2,TRBJ2-3,TGTGCCAGCAGCTACCAAGCGGGGCGTGAAGATACGCAGTATTTT,CASSYQAGREDTQYF
TRBD1,.,TRBV7-7,TRBJ1-4,TGTGCTAGCAGCTCGGACAGGGGCCTAACTAATGAAAAACTGTTTTTT,CASSSDRGLTNEKLFF
TRBD1,.,TRBV5-1,TRBJ2-5,TGCGCCAGCAGCTCAGGACAGGGTGGCCGGGAGACCCAGTACTTC,CASSSGQGGRETQYF
.,.,TRBV19,TRBJ1-4,TGTGCCAGTAGTCCATCAGGTCGCGCGGGTGAAAAACTGTTTTTT,CASSPSGRAGEKLFF
.,.,TRBV28,TRBJ1-1,TGTGCCAGCAGCGAATACAGGGTTGCGATAAACACTGAAGCTTTCTTT,CASSEYRVAINTEAFF
.,.,TRBV4-3,TRBJ2-2,TGCGCCAGCAGCCAAGATCTAGGCGGGCCCCTTGACGTGAGGGAGCTGTTTTTT,CASSQDLGGPLDVRELFF
.,few,TRBV3-1/TRBV3-2,TRBJ2-2,TGTGCCAGCAGCCGAAGAGTAGGACTCGCGAACACCGGGGAGCTGTTTTTT,CASSRRVGLANTGELFF
TRBD1,.,TRBV7-2,TRBJ1-4,TGTGCCAGCAGCGCAAACAGGGGCAAAAATGAAAAACTGTTTTTT,CASSANRGKNEKLFF